The T cell receptor beta chain described here comes from a study of CD8+ T cells in alopecia areata. Study-wide results and limits: The study found higher clonality in lesional than normal scalp, especially in alopecia totalis/universalis. Sequencing of scalp samples also includes resident alphabeta T cells from normal skin. Tofacitinib significantly decreased scalp clonality and expanded CD8+ clones among top 100.

In each case, RNA was isolated and then reverse transcribed into cDNA as the sequencing template. Profiled with immunoSEQ multiplex PCR; TCRdb holds only in-frame clones, not every one. This sample has 110,000 or so clones, with approximately 51% found just once. Germline CDR1 is MGHRA and CDR2 is YSYEKL. Trimming shortened V by 0 bases and J by 7 bases, and 13 bases separated the two germline ends. The CDR3 is 15 amino acids. Concerning this clone: Antigen: not known.

Treatment of the sample: oral pan-JAK inhibitor, 5-10 mg twice daily. This sample comprised CD4+ T cells sorted from blood, obtained at week 24, from a patient treated with tofacitinib. This chain connects TRBV4-1 to TRBJ1-3; D call uncertain. The sequence was obtained from a human donor with alopecia areata. This CDR3 is CASSQDGYSGNTIYF. The CDR3, as DNA: TGCGCCAGCAGCCAAGATGGGTACTCGGGTAACACCATATATTTT.